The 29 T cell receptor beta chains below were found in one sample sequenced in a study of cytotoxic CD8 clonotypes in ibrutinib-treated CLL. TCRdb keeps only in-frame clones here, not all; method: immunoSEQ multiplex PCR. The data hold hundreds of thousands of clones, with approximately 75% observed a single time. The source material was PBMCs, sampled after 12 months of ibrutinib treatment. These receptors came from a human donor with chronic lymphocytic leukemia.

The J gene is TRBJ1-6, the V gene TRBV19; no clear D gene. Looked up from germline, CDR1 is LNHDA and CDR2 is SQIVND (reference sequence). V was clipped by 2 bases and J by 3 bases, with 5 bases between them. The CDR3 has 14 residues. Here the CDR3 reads CASSIRDYNSPLHF. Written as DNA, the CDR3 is TGTGCCAGTAGTATACGGGACTATAATTCACCCCTCCACTTT.

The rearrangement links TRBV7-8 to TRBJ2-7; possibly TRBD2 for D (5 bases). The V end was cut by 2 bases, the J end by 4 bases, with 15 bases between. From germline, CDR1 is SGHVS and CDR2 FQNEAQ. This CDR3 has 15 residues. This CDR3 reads CASSLNPTGTYEQYF. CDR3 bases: TGTGCCAGCAGCTTAAACCCTACGGGAACTTACGAGCAGTACTTC.

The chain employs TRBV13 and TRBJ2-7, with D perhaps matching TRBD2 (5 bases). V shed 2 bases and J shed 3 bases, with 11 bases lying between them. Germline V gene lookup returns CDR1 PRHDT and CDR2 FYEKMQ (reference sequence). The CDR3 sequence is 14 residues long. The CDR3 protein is CASSLSDYYYEQYF. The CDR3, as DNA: TGTGCCAGCAGCTTATCCGACTATTACTACGAGCAGTACTTC.

The DNA of the CDR3 is TGTGCCAGTAGTATCCGGTTACAGGGAGAGACCCAGTACTTC. It codes for CASSIRLQGETQYF. The chain carries TRBV19 and TRBJ2-5, with D possibly TRBD1 on 6 matching bases. Germline loops: CDR1 LNHDA, CDR2 SQIVND (reference sequence). This CDR3 is built from 14 residues. Trimming removed 3 bases from V and 4 bases from J, with 12 bases in between.

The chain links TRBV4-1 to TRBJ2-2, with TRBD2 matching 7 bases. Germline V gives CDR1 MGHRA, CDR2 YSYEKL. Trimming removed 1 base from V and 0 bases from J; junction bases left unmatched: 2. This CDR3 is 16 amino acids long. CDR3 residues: CASSQVLAPNTGELFF. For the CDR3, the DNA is TGCGCCAGCAGCCAAGTACTAGCGCCGAACACCGGGGAGCTGTTTTTT.

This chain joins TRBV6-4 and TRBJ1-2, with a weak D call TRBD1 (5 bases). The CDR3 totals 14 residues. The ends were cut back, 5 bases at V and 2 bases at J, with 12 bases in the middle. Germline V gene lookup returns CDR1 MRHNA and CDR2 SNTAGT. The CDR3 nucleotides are TGTGCCAGCAGTCCCGGGACCGGGAACTATGGCTACACCTTC. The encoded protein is CASSPGTGNYGYTF.

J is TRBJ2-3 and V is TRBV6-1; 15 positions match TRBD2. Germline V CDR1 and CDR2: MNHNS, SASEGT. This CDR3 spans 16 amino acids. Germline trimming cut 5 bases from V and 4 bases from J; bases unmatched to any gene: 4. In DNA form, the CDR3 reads TGTGCCAGCAGTAAAGGACTAGCGGGGGGGGCAGATACGCAGTATTTT. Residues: CASSKGLAGGADTQYF.

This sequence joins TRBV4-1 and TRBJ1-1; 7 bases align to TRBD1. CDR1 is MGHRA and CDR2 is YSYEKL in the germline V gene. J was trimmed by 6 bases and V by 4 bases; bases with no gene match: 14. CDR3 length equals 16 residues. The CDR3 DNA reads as TGCGCCAGCAGCCCCCTCCCGAGGGGGCTGTACCCTGAAGCTTTCTTT. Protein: CASSPLPRGLYPEAFF.

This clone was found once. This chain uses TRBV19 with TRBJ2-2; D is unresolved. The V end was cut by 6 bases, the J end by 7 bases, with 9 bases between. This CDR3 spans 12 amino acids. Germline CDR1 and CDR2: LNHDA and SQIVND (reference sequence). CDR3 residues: CASRVGVGELFF. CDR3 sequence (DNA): TGTGCCAGTAGGGTCGGAGTCGGGGAGCTGTTTTTT.

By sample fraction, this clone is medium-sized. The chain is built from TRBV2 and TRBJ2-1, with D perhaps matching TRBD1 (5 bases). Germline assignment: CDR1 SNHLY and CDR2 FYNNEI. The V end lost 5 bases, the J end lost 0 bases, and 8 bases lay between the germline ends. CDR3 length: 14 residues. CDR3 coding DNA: TGTGCCAGCAGTATAGACAGCTCCTACAATGAGCAGTTCTTC. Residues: CASSIDSSYNEQFF. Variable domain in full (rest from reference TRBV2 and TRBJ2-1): EPEVTQTPSHQVTQMGQEVILRCVPISNHLYFYWYRQILGQKVEFLVSFYNNEISEKSEIFDDQFSVERPDGSNFTLKIRSTKLEDSAMYFCASSIDSSYNEQFFGPGTRLTVL.

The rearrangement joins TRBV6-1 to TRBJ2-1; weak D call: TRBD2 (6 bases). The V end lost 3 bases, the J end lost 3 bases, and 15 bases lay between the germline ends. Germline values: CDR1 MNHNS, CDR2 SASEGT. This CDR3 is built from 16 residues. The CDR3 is CASSDRAGPLYNEQFF. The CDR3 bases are TGTGCCAGCAGTGATAGGGCGGGGCCTCTCTACAATGAGCAGTTCTTC.

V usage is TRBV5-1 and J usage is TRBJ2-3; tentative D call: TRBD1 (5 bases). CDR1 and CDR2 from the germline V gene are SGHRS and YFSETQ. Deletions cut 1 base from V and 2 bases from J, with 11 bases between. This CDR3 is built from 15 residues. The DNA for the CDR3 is TGCGCCAGCAGCTTGACACGACAGCCCACAGATACGCAGTATTTT. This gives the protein CASSLTRQPTDTQYF.

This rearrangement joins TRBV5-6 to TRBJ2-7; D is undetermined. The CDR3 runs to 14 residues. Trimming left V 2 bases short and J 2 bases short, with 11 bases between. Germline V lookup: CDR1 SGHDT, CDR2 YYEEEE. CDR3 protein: CASSFRVDPYEQYF. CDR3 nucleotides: TGTGCCAGCAGCTTCCGGGTCGACCCCTACGAGCAGTACTTC.

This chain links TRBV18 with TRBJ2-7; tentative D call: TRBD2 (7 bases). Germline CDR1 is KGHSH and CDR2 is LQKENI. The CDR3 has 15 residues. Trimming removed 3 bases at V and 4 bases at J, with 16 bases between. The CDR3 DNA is TGTGCCAGCTCACCGACGGGGGGCTGGGTTTACGAGCAGTACTTC. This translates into CASSPTGGWVYEQYF. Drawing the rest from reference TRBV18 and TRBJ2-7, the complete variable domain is NAGVMQNPRHLVRRRGQEARLRCSPMKGHSHVYWYRQLPEEGLKFMVYLQKENIIDESGMPKERFSAEFPKEGPSILRIQQVVRGDSAAYFCASSPTGGWVYEQYFGPGTRLTVT.

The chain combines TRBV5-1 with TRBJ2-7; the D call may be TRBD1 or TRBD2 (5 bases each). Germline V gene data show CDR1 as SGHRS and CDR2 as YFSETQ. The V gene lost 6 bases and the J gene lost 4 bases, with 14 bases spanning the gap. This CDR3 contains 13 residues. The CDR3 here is CASTDTEAYEQYF. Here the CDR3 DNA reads TGCGCCAGCACGGACACGGAGGCTTACGAGCAGTACTTC.

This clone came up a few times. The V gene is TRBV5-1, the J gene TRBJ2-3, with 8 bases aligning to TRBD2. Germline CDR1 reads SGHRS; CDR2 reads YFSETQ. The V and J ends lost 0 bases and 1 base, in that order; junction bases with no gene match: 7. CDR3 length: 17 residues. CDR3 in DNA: TGCGCCAGCAGCTTGGGAAGGTTAGCGGGGCGCACAGATACGCAGTATTTT. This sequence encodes CASSLGRLAGRTDTQYF.

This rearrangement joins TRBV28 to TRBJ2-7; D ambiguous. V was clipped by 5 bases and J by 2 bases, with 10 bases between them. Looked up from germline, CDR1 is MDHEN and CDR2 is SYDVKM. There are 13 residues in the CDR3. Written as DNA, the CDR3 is TGTGCCAGCAGTGCTGAGGTTGCCTACGAGCAGTACTTC. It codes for CASSAEVAYEQYF.

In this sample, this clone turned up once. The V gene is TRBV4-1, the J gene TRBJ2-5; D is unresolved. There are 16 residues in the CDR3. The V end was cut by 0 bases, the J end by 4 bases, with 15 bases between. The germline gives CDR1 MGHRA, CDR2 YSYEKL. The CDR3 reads CASSQDFGSPLETQYF. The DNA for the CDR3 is TGCGCCAGCAGCCAAGATTTTGGATCCCCCCTAGAGACCCAGTACTTC.

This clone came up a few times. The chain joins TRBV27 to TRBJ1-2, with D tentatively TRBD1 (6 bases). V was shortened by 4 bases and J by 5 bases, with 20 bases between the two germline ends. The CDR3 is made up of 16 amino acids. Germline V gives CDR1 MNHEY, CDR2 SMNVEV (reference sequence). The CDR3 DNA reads TGTGCCAGCAGTTACGCCCCATGGAAGGGGGGATATGGCTACACCTTC. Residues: CASSYAPWKGGYGYTF.

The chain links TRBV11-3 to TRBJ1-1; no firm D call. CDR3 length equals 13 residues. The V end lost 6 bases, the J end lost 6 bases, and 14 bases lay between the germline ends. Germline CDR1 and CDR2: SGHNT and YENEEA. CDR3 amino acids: CASSFSRAAEAFF. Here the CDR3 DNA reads TGTGCCAGCAGTTTCTCCAGAGCCGCTGAAGCTTTCTTT.

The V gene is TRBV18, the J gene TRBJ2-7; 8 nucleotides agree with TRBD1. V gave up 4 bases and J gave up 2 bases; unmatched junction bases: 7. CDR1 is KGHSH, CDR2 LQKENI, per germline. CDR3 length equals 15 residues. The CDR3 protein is CASSRPPGQAYEQYF. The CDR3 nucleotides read TGTGCCAGCTCACGACCGCCGGGACAGGCCTACGAGCAGTACTTC.

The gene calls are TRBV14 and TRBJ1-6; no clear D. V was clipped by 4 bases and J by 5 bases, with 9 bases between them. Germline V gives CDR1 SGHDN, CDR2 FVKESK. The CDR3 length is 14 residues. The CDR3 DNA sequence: TGTGCCAGCAGCCTGGGTGTCCATAATTCACCCCTCCACTTT. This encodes CASSLGVHNSPLHF.

The CDR3 region is CAWSRGGADEKLFF. Here the CDR3 DNA reads TGTGCCTGGAGTAGAGGAGGGGCGGATGAAAAACTGTTTTTT. The J gene is TRBJ1-4, the V gene TRBV30, with D tentatively TRBD1 (5 bases). V shed 2 bases and J shed 6 bases, with 13 bases lying between them. Germline lookup yields CDR1 GTSNPN and CDR2 SVGIG (reference sequence). There are 14 residues in the CDR3.

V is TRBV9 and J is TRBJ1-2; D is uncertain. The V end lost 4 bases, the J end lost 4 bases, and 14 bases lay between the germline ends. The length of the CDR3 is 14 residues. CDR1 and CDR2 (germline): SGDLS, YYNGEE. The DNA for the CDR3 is TGTGCCAGCAGCCCAACACAGCCTGGCTATGGCTACACCTTC. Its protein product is CASSPTQPGYGYTF. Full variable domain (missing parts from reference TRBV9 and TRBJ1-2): DSGVTQTPKHLITATGQRVTLRCSPRSGDLSVYWYQQSLDQGLQFLIQYYNGEERAKGNILERFSAQQFPDLHSELNLSSLELGDSALYFCASSPTQPGYGYTFGSGTRLTVV.

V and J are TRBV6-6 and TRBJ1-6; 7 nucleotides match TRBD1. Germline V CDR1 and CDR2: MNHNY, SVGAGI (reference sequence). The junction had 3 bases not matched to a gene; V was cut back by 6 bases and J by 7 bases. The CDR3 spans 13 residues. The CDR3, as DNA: TGTGCCAGCAGGACAGGGATCAATTCACCCCTCCACTTT. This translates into CASRTGINSPLHF.

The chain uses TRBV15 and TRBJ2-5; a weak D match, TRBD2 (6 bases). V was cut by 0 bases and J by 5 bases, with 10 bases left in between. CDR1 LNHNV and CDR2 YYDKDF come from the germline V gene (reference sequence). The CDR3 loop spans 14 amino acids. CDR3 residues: CATSRDSGEETQYF. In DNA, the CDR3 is TGTGCCACCAGCAGAGATAGCGGTGAGGAGACCCAGTACTTC.

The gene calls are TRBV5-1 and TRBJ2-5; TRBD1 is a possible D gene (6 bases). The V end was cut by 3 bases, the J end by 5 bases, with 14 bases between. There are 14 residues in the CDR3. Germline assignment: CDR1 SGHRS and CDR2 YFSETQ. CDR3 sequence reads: CASSSRTDGETQYF. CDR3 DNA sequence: TGCGCCAGCAGCTCCCGGACAGATGGGGAGACCCAGTACTTC.

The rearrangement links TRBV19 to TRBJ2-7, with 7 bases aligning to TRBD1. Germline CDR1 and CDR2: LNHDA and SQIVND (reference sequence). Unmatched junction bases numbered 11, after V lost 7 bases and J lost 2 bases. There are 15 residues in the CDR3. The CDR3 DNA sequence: TGTGCCAGTAAAATTTCGGGGACAGCAACCTACGAGCAGTACTTC. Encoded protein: CASKISGTATYEQYF.

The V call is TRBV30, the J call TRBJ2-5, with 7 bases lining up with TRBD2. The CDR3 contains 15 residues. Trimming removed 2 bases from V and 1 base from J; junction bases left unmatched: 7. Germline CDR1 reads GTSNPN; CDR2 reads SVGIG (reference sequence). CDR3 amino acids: CAWSTGAGSQETQYF. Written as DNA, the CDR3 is TGTGCCTGGAGTACGGGAGCGGGGAGCCAAGAGACCCAGTACTTC.